A selection of T cell receptor beta chains follows, all from one sample in a study of T cell repertoires in cytomegalovirus infection. TCRdb ran MiXCR on the reads and lists one entry per CDR3 protein. The sample lists about 680,000 distinct CDR3 sequences; about 24% were seen once. The source material was CD8+ T cells from PBMCs. Every receptor here comes from a human donor in good health (CMV status not recorded). Some clones in this sample may be carry-over from other donors' samples. Both conserved end residues are part of each CDR3. D genes are given only for firm matches. Where a row states a size, it is once, few, many or the class of an expanded clone; other rows omit it.

>few|TRBJ2-2|TRBV29-1|.
CSVAVTGELFF
TGCAGCGTTGCGGTAACCGGGGAGCTGTTTTTT
>few|TRBJ1-1|TRBV20-1|.
CSARDPSDPNTEAFF
TGCAGTGCTAGAGATCCCAGTGACCCGAACACTGAAGCTTTCTTT
>.|TRBJ2-7|TRBV6-1|.
CASSQGPPYEQYF
TGTGCCAGCAGCCAGGGGCCCCCCTACGAGCAGTACTTC
>few|TRBJ1-1|TRBV7-9|.
CASSSPYRNTEAFF
TGTGCCAGCAGCTCCCCTTATAGGAACACTGAAGCTTTCTTT
>.|TRBJ2-7|TRBV27|TRBD1
CASSLGTGKNEQYF
TGTGCCAGCAGTTTAGGGACAGGGAAGAACGAGCAGTACTTC
>.|TRBJ1-2|TRBV7-9|TRBD1
CASGGTGGTYGYTF
TGTGCCAGTGGAGGGACAGGAGGGACCTATGGCTACACCTTC
>.|TRBJ1-1|TRBV5-1|TRBD1
CASSHWTGRDTEAFF
TGCGCCAGCAGCCACTGGACAGGGAGAGACACTGAAGCTTTCTTT
>.|TRBJ2-3|TRBV5-1|TRBD2
CASSRMSSGGAGTDTQYF
TGCGCCAGCAGCCGGATGTCTAGCGGGGGGGCCGGGACAGATACGCAGTATTTT
>.|TRBJ1-2|TRBV20-1|.
CSARDRGRTNYGYTF
TGCAGTGCTAGAGACCGCGGCAGAACCAACTATGGCTACACCTTC
>few|TRBJ1-5|TRBV5-3|.
CASSLGGQRNQPQHF
TGTGCCAGCAGCTTGGGCGGACAGAGGAACCAGCCCCAGCATTTT
>few|TRBJ1-2|TRBV14|.
CASSQGTNYGYTF
TGTGCCAGCAGCCAAGGAACAAACTATGGCTACACCTTC
>.|TRBJ2-1|TRBV20-1|TRBD2
CGARDGRGGQNYNEQFF
TGCGGTGCTAGAGATGGGCGGGGGGGCCAGAATTACAATGAGCAGTTCTTC
>few|TRBJ1-2|TRBV27|TRBD1
CASSLSTGLYGYTF
TGTGCCAGCAGTTTATCGACAGGGCTATATGGCTACACCTTC
>.|TRBJ1-1|TRBV29-1|TRBD1
CSVGQGRGVNTEAFF
TGCAGCGTTGGACAGGGGCGTGGAGTGAACACTGAAGCTTTCTTT
>.|TRBJ2-1|TRBV29-1|.
CSVWDPLGNEQFF
TGCAGCGTTTGGGACCCCTTGGGGAATGAGCAGTTCTTC
>once|TRBJ1-2|TRBV7-4|TRBD1
CANSRGQSGYTF
TGTGCCAACAGCAGGGGACAGTCTGGCTACACCTTC
>few|TRBJ1-1|TRBV28|.
CASSSRENTEAFF
TGTGCCAGCAGTTCCAGGGAGAACACTGAAGCTTTCTTT
>.|TRBJ2-3|TRBV7-9|.
CASSPRVEAPSTDTQYF
TGTGCCAGCAGCCCCCGGGTTGAGGCTCCTAGCACAGATACGCAGTATTTT
>many|TRBJ2-1|TRBV7-9|.
CASSGQFLEQFF
TGTGCCAGCAGCGGACAATTCCTCGAGCAGTTCTTC
>.|TRBJ2-2|TRBV6-4|.
CASSESGGYATGELFF
TGTGCCAGTAGTGAATCCGGCGGATATGCCACCGGGGAGCTGTTTTTT
>many|TRBJ2-6|TRBV7-9|.
CASSLGSSGANVLTF
TGTGCCAGCAGCCTAGGGAGCTCTGGGGCCAACGTCCTGACTTTC
>many|TRBJ2-7|TRBV7-9|.
CASSFTGRPYEQYF
TGTGCCAGCAGCTTCACGGGACGGCCGTACGAGCAGTACTTC
>few|TRBJ2-2|TRBV29-1|TRBD1
CSVEGRGPLNTGELFF
TGCAGCGTTGAAGGCAGGGGGCCCTTGAACACCGGGGAGCTGTTTTTT
>few|TRBJ2-2|TRBV7-9|.
CASNGPFTGELFF
TGTGCCAGCAACGGCCCTTTCACCGGGGAGCTGTTTTTT
>many|TRBJ2-1|TRBV27|.
CASSWGPRAEQFF
TGTGCCAGCAGTTGGGGACCGCGAGCAGAGCAGTTCTTC
>.|TRBJ2-1|TRBV19|TRBD1
CASRTGGWDEQFF
TGTGCCAGTAGGACAGGGGGCTGGGATGAGCAGTTCTTC
>.|TRBJ2-7|TRBV2|.
CASGRDVSYEQYF
TGTGCCAGCGGGCGGGACGTCTCCTACGAGCAGTACTTC
>few|TRBJ2-2|TRBV7-6|TRBD2
CASSFPLTSGGAPGELFF
TGTGCCAGCAGCTTTCCCCTGACTAGCGGGGGGGCGCCGGGGGAGCTGTTTTTT
>once|TRBJ2-4|TRBV20-1|.
CSAKILGGPRTSDIQYF
TGCAGTGCTAAGATCCTCGGAGGACCGAGGACGTCCGACATTCAGTACTTC
>.|TRBJ2-4|TRBV9|TRBD2
CASSVDSGTSGEKNIQYF
TGTGCCAGCAGCGTCGACTCCGGGACTAGCGGGGAAAAAAACATTCAGTACTTC
>.|TRBJ1-1|TRBV6-2/TRBV6-3|.
CASGPPRTENTEAFF
TGTGCCAGCGGCCCCCCCCGGACGGAGAACACTGAAGCTTTCTTT
>few|TRBJ1-1|TRBV10-3|.
CAISESMGGLDTEAFF
TGTGCCATCAGTGAGTCGATGGGGGGGCTTGACACTGAAGCTTTCTTT
>.|TRBJ1-2|TRBV12-3/TRBV12-4|.
CASSNLLKGRDGYTF
TGTGCCAGCTCGAATTTGCTAAAGGGGCGTGATGGCTACACCTTC
>.|TRBJ2-7|TRBV19|.
CASSRYKVTLDEQYF
TGTGCCAGTAGTCGCTACAAGGTTACCCTCGACGAGCAGTACTTC
>.|TRBJ1-6|TRBV7-3|.
CASSLTSQLFNSPLHF
TGTGCCAGCAGCTTAACGTCGCAGCTTTTTAATTCACCCCTCCACTTT
>.|TRBJ2-3|TRBV9|.
CASSDPEVAVTDTQYF
TGTGCCAGCAGCGACCCCGAGGTAGCGGTCACAGATACGCAGTATTTT
>.|TRBJ2-3|TRBV27|TRBD1
CASTLGPLQGLTDTQYF
TGTGCCAGCACCCTAGGCCCCTTACAGGGGTTGACAGATACGCAGTATTTT
>few|TRBJ2-3|TRBV6-1|.
CAAGITQYF
TGTGCCGCGGGAATTACGCAGTATTTT
>.|TRBJ1-2|TRBV7-8|TRBD1
CASSLGGQGGSYGYTF
TGTGCCAGCAGCTTAGGGGGACAGGGCGGGAGCTATGGCTACACCTTC
>.|TRBJ1-4|TRBV29-1|.
CSAETGNGEKLFF
TGCAGCGCCGAAACAGGGAACGGTGAAAAACTGTTTTTT
>.|TRBJ1-1|TRBV7-8|TRBD1
CASSLRTGTNTEAFF
TGTGCCAGCAGCTTACGGACAGGTACGAACACTGAAGCTTTCTTT
>many|TRBJ2-2|TRBV7-2|TRBD2
CASSSRLAGGELFF
TGTGCCAGCAGCTCCAGACTAGCGGGCGGGGAGCTGTTTTTT
>many|TRBJ1-1|TRBV7-9|.
CASSSPPGGEGTEAFF
TGTGCCAGCAGCTCCCCCCCGGGGGGTGAGGGCACTGAAGCTTTCTTT
>few|TRBJ1-1|TRBV28|.
CATTDPNTEAFF
TGTGCCACCACTGACCCGAACACTGAAGCTTTCTTT
>many|TRBJ2-3|TRBV4-3|TRBD2
CASSQVGLAGDTDTQYF
TGCGCCAGCAGCCAGGTCGGACTAGCGGGGGACACAGATACGCAGTATTTT
>few|TRBJ1-1|TRBV28|.
CASILAGQGNTEAFF
.
>.|TRBJ1-3|TRBV2|TRBD1
CASSAVKGAPSSSGNTIYF
TGTGCCAGCAGTGCGGTCAAGGGGGCTCCCTCGAGCTCTGGAAACACCATATATTTT
>few|TRBJ2-3|TRBV7-3|.
CASSPRAAPSTDTQYF
TGTGCCAGCAGCCCCCGGGCAGCACCTAGCACAGATACGCAGTATTTT
>many|TRBJ2-7|TRBV28|.
CASSPVPGPAGEQYF
TGTGCCAGCAGCCCGGTACCGGGCCCCGCGGGCGAGCAGTACTTC
>.|TRBJ1-2|TRBV14|.
CASSQDRGLYGYTF
TGTGCCAGCAGCCAAGATCGGGGCCTCTATGGCTACACCTTC
>many|TRBJ2-3|TRBV12-5|TRBD2
CASGLVLGTSGASTDTQYF
TGTGCTAGTGGTTTGGTACTGGGGACTAGCGGTGCTAGCACAGATACGCAGTATTTT
>.|TRBJ1-5|TRBV7-4|TRBD1
CASSQRDSTDTQHF
TGTGCCAGCAGCCAACGGGACAGCACAGATACGCAGCATTTT
>many|TRBJ2-5|TRBV7-9|.
CASSSGSRLYRQETQYF
TGTGCCAGCAGCTCCGGGTCCAGGCTCTATCGCCAGGAGACCCAGTACTTC